A single sample is the source of the 17 T cell receptor beta chains below, sequenced in a study of T cell repertoires in cytomegalovirus infection. One entry per CDR3 protein, called by TCRdb with MiXCR from the reads. The table lists about 700,000 distinct CDR3 sequences, approximately 33% of them singletons. These receptors are not linked to any known antigen. Source: cultured PBMCs, taken from culture after CMV antigen stimulation. These receptors originate from a human donor in good health (CMV status not recorded). Some clones in this sample may be carry-over from other donors' samples.

The CDR3 loop is CASRYSGTNYGYTF. The CDR3 DNA follows: TGTGCCAGCAGATACTCCGGGACAAACTATGGCTACACCTTC. V is TRBV12-3 or TRBV12-4 and J is TRBJ1-2; possible D gene TRBD1, 6 bases. CDR3 length equals 14 residues. The V end lost 6 bases, the J end lost 2 bases, and 13 bases lay between the germline ends.

This clonotype has at least ten counts. V is TRBV7-6 and J is TRBJ2-1; perhaps TRBD1 as D (6 bases). This CDR3 region has 15 residues. The germline V gene encodes CDR1 SGHVS and CDR2 FNYEAQ. Trimming cost V 2 bases and J 3 bases, with 11 bases left between them. The CDR3 nucleotides read TGTGCCAGCAGCTTATCGACAGGAGGCTACAATGAGCAGTTCTTC. It yields the protein CASSLSTGGYNEQFF.

The chain carries TRBV5-4 and TRBJ2-3, with 8 bases lining up with TRBD2. Germline CDR1 is SGHNT and CDR2 is YYREEE (reference sequence). CDR3 size: 14 residues. After removal of 8 bases from V and 5 bases from J, the junction contained 10 bases not matched to a gene. CDR3: CASSLRGGIDTQYF. The CDR3 nucleotides read TGTGCCAGTTCCCTACGGGGGGGTATAGATACGCAGTATTTT.

This clonotype was observed many times. The chain uses TRBV7-2 and TRBJ1-2; D gene unclear. Germline V CDR1 and CDR2: SGHTA, FQGNSA. CDR3 size: 13 residues. Between the trimmed V and J ends, which lost 3 bases and 5 bases, there was a span of 10 bases. CDR3 residues: CASSFSRIYGYTF. The CDR3 region has the DNA TGTGCCAGCAGCTTTTCCAGGATATATGGCTACACCTTC. Full variable domain (outside the CDR3, taken from reference TRBV7-2 and TRBJ1-2): GAGVSQSPSNKVTEKGKDVELRCDPISGHTALYWYRQSLGQGLEFLIYFQGNSAPDKSGLPSDRFSAERTGGSVSTLTIQRTQQEDSAVYLCASSFSRIYGYTFGSGTRLTVV.

The chain couples TRBV6-2 or TRBV6-3 to TRBJ2-1; D is unresolved. V was trimmed by 8 bases and J by 1 base, leaving 6 bases between them. Germline CDR1 MNHEY, CDR2 SVGEGT. The CDR3 has 12 residues. DNA of the CDR3: TGTGCCAGCTGTTTATCCTACAATGAGCAGTTCTTC. It translates to CASCLSYNEQFF.

This clonotype was seen only a few times. V is TRBV4-1 and J is TRBJ2-2; 7 bases are a match to TRBD2. Trimming at V came to 7 bases and at J to 1 base, leaving 3 bases not matched to a gene. CDR3 length: 14 amino acids. The germline V gene encodes CDR1 MGHRA and CDR2 YSYEKL. CDR3 residues: CASTSGGNTGELFF. As DNA, the CDR3 is TGCGCCAGCACCTCGGGGGGGAACACCGGGGAGCTGTTTTTT.

The gene calls are TRBV20-1 and TRBJ2-5; D unclear. The V and J ends lost 7 bases and 5 bases respectively, with 11 bases between them. The germline gives CDR1 DFQATT, CDR2 SNEGSKA (reference sequence). The CDR3 extends over 11 amino acids. The DNA for the CDR3 is TGCAGTGTAAAGGCGGCCGAGACCCAGTACTTC. This sequence encodes CSVKAAETQYF.

As to this clonotype: This sequence may be a read error, since a much larger clone differs from it by one base. The chain is built from TRBV7-2 and TRBJ2-1; maybe TRBD1 (6 bases). Per germline, CDR1 SGHTA and CDR2 FQGNSA. The CDR3 length is 14 residues. This CDR3 reads CASSSRDNAFGQSF. CDR3 nucleotide sequence: TGTGCCAGCAGCTCTCGGGACAACGCCTTTGGGCAGTCCTTC.

The rearrangement uses TRBV20-1 and TRBJ2-7; D gene uncertain. The V end was cut by 5 bases, the J end by 5 bases, with 13 bases between. The V gene's germline CDR1 is DFQATT and CDR2 SNEGSKA (reference sequence). There are 12 residues in the CDR3. CDR3 nucleotides: TGCAGTGCTGAATACATGTACGACGAGCAGTACTTC. It specifies CSAEYMYDEQYF.

The V gene is TRBV5-5, the J gene TRBJ2-3, with 7 positions matching TRBD2. Looked up from germline, CDR1 is SGHKS and CDR2 is YYEKEE (reference sequence). V was clipped by 5 bases and J by 5 bases; unmatched bases: 2. CDR3 length: 12 residues. The CDR3 sequence is CASSAGVDTQYF. The CDR3 bases are TGTGCCAGCAGTGCGGGGGTAGATACGCAGTATTTT.

The rearrangement links TRBV5-4 to TRBJ2-1; D is unresolved. Germline V gene sequence: CDR1 SGHNT, CDR2 YYREEE (reference sequence). The ends were cut back, 2 bases at V and 8 bases at J, with 2 bases in the middle. The CDR3 length is 10 residues. CDR3 region: CASSFYEQFF. As DNA, the CDR3 is TGTGCCAGCAGCTTCTATGAGCAGTTCTTC.

This chain connects TRBV7-6 to TRBJ2-7, with TRBD1 as a possible D gene (6 bases). The V end was cut by 2 bases, the J end by 3 bases, with 11 bases between. The V gene's germline CDR1 is SGHVS and CDR2 FNYEAQ. The CDR3 is 14 amino acids. The CDR3 DNA reads as TGTGCCAGCAGCTTAAGGGACAAAAGCTACGAGCAGTACTTC. Protein sequence: CASSLRDKSYEQYF.

This clonotype was seen a handful of times. This chain connects TRBV4-2 to TRBJ2-1; 10 bases map to TRBD2. This CDR3 has 14 residues. Germline V lookup: CDR1 LGHNA, CDR2 YNFKEQ. Germline trimming cut 6 bases from V and 8 bases from J; bases unmatched to any gene: 7. The CDR3 region is CASRRAGGPHEQFF. The CDR3 nucleotides are TGTGCCAGCAGGAGAGCGGGGGGGCCCCATGAGCAGTTCTTC.

V gene TRBV6-2 or TRBV6-3 combines with J gene TRBJ2-6, with D maybe TRBD1 (5 bases). The CDR3 covers 17 residues. CDR1 and CDR2 from the germline V gene are MNHEY and SVGEGT. V lost 0 bases and J 0 bases, leaving 9 bases between the germline ends. The CDR3 bases are TGTGCCAGCAGTTACTCGGGGCGGAACTCTGGGGCCAACGTCCTGACTTTC. Translated, it gives CASSYSGRNSGANVLTF.

This clonotype came up a few times. The chain has TRBV7-2 and TRBJ2-7, with D possibly matching TRBD2 (6 bases). The CDR3 spans 16 residues. Per the germline V gene, CDR1 is SGHTA and CDR2 is FQGNSA. V dropped 5 bases and J dropped 3 bases, with 20 bases sitting between them. The CDR3 DNA reads TGTGCCAGCAGCCCCTCGGGAGTAAACCGCCTCTACGAGCAGTACTTC. Translation: CASSPSGVNRLYEQYF.

The table lists this clonotype with a count of one. J is TRBJ1-2 and V is TRBV12-3 or TRBV12-4, with 12 bases fitting TRBD1. There are 15 residues in the CDR3. Trimming at V came to 6 bases and at J to 5 bases, leaving 7 bases not matched to a gene. For the CDR3, the DNA is TGTGCCAGCAGGGGGACAGGGGGCAGAGGGTATGGCTACACCTTC. Its protein product is CASRGTGGRGYGYTF.

This clonotype was counted only a few times. This CDR3 reads CASSYGQGAGSNSPLHF. The CDR3 DNA sequence: TGTGCCAGCAGTTATGGACAGGGGGCAGGATCTAATTCACCCCTCCACTTT. The rearrangement links TRBV7-2 to TRBJ1-6, with TRBD1 matching over 11 bases. Looked up from germline, CDR1 is SGHTA and CDR2 is FQGNSA. V shed 6 bases and J 6 bases; nucleotides not matched to a gene: 10. This CDR3 is 17 amino acids long.